One and the same sample provided the 19 T cell receptor beta chains below, sequenced in a study of PD-L1 blockade in urothelial cancer. Time point: peripheral blood 6 weeks after treatment start. Assay used: immunoSEQ multiplex PCR; TCRdb lists only in-frame clones, some missing. This sample carries roughly 100,000 clones, over 65% of them seen once, and the ten largest clones take around 8%. Sequencing was performed on PBMCs, taken around atezolizumab (anti-PD-L1) treatment. The receptors shown here come from a man in his 70s with urothelial cancer.

This chain links TRBV28 with TRBJ2-7, with TRBD2 matching over 11 bases. Trimming took 6 bases from V and 0 from J; bases not matched to a gene: 1. Germline V gives CDR1 MDHEN, CDR2 SYDVKM. The CDR3 covers 14 residues. The CDR3 nucleotides are TGTGCCAGCAGCACTAGCGGGAGCTCCTACGAGCAGTACTTC. Amino acid sequence: CASSTSGSSYEQYF.

The chain combines TRBV7-6 with TRBJ2-1; 9 positions agree with TRBD2. V was pared by 1 base and J by 8 bases, with 6 bases of the junction left unmatched. Germline V gene sequence: CDR1 SGHVS, CDR2 FNYEAQ. There are 15 residues in the CDR3. CDR3 protein: CASSLGVSGSYEQFF. Here the CDR3 DNA reads TGTGCCAGCAGCTTAGGCGTTAGCGGGAGCTATGAGCAGTTCTTC.

The chain recombines TRBV4-2 with TRBJ2-3, with TRBD2 matching 16 bases. CDR1 and CDR2 from the germline V gene are LGHNA and YNFKEQ. The V gene end was trimmed by 3 bases and the J gene end by 6 bases; junction bases not matched to a gene: 12. The CDR3 sequence is 19 residues long. The DNA for the CDR3 is TGTGCCAGCAGCCATTCTCAGGGACTAGCGGGAGGGCCGGGTGATACGCAGTATTTT. Translating it yields CASSHSQGLAGGPGDTQYF.

The rearrangement uses TRBV19 and TRBJ2-1; 11 bases map to TRBD2. The V segment lost 2 bases and the J segment 7 bases; nucleotides outside the gene matches: 7. There are 16 residues in the CDR3. CDR1 LNHDA and CDR2 SQIVND come from the germline V gene (reference sequence). CDR3 sequence: CASSIQLAGEGNEQFF. The CDR3, as DNA: TGTGCCAGTAGTATACAACTAGCGGGAGAGGGAAATGAGCAGTTCTTC.

This chain uses TRBV14 with TRBJ2-3; the match to TRBD2 covers 10 bases. CDR1 and CDR2 (germline): SGHDN, FVKESK. CDR3 size: 15 residues. After removal of 6 bases from V and 2 bases from J, the junction contained 5 bases not matched to a gene. As DNA, the CDR3 is TGTGCCAGCAGAAAAAGCGGGGGGGCCACAGATACGCAGTATTTT. As protein: CASRKSGGATDTQYF.

V is TRBV6-6 and J is TRBJ2-2; 9 nucleotides match TRBD1. CDR1 and CDR2 (germline): MNHNY, SVGAGI (reference sequence). The CDR3 is 15 amino acids. J gave up 0 bases and V 4 bases, and 0 bases lay outside the gene matches. The DNA for the CDR3 is TGTGCCAGCAGTTGGGACAGGGCGAACACCGGGGAGCTGTTTTTT. Residues: CASSWDRANTGELFF.

This clone was observed a single time. The chain couples TRBV16 to TRBJ1-5; D is possibly TRBD1 (5 bases). In germline, CDR1 is KGHSY, CDR2 FQNENV. V was clipped by 2 bases and J by 2 bases, with 13 bases between them. CDR3 length equals 16 residues. The CDR3 spells CASSQLGGGGNQPQHF. In nucleotides, the CDR3 is TGTGCCAGCAGCCAACTCGGGGGAGGGGGCAATCAGCCCCAGCATTTT.

There are a few counts of this clone. The chain carries TRBV6-1 and TRBJ2-7; D remains unclear. This CDR3 comprises 11 residues. Looked up from germline, CDR1 is MNHNS and CDR2 is SASEGT. Trimming took 0 bases from V and 8 from J, leaving 5 bases between them. The CDR3 sequence is CASSEAAKQYF. CDR3 nucleotides: TGTGCCAGCAGTGAAGCGGCCAAGCAGTACTTC.

This chain uses TRBV29-1 with TRBJ2-7; D not certain. The germline CDR1 and CDR2 sequences are SQVTM and ANQGSEA. The CDR3 totals 12 residues. Between the trimmed V and J ends, which lost 4 bases and 7 bases, there was a span of 14 bases. CDR3 sequence: CSVGHNLGEQYF. CDR3 in DNA: TGCAGCGTTGGTCACAATCTTGGTGAGCAGTACTTC.

The V and J genes are TRBV7-9 and TRBJ1-1; 8 positions match TRBD1. V dropped 5 bases and J dropped 0; count of bases not matched to a gene: 5. The CDR3 consists of 15 residues. CDR1 SEHNR and CDR2 FQNEAQ come from the germline V gene (reference sequence). The DNA for the CDR3 is TGTGCCAGCAGCATAAGACAGGGGATGAACACTGAAGCTTTCTTT. Translated, it gives CASSIRQGMNTEAFF.

The CDR3 is CAISESSMNSGANVLTF. The CDR3, as DNA: TGTGCCATCAGTGAGTCTAGTATGAACTCTGGGGCCAACGTCCTGACTTTC. The chain has TRBV10-3 and TRBJ2-6; D remains ambiguous. The CDR3 runs to 17 residues. The germline CDR1 and CDR2 sequences are ENHRY and SYGVKD. The V end was cut by 0 bases, the J end by 0 bases, with 9 bases between.

This rearrangement joins TRBV6-6 to TRBJ1-5; TRBD1 matches at 7 bases. This CDR3 contains 15 residues. CDR1 is MNHNY and CDR2 is SVGAGI in the germline V gene (reference sequence). V lost 4 bases to trimming and J lost 2 bases; unmatched junction nucleotides: 5. CDR3 nucleotide sequence: TGTGCCAGCAGTTGGGACAGAAACCGCAATCAGCCCCAGCATTTT. Amino acid sequence: CASSWDRNRNQPQHF.

This clone turned up a few times. V usage is TRBV5-5 and J usage is TRBJ1-4; D uncertain. The CDR3 covers 14 residues. The germline gives CDR1 SGHKS, CDR2 YYEKEE (reference sequence). V lost 6 bases, J lost 5 bases, and 14 bases lay in between. CDR3 sequence reads: CASTLGWANEKLFF. The CDR3 region has the DNA TGTGCCAGCACCTTAGGCTGGGCAAATGAAAAACTGTTTTTT.

The chain recombines TRBV11-2 with TRBJ2-7; the match to TRBD1 covers 7 bases. Trimming at V came to 6 bases and at J to 5 bases, leaving 7 bases not matched to a gene. Looked up from germline, CDR1 is SGHAT and CDR2 is FQNNGV. The CDR3 contains 13 residues. CDR3 sequence reads: CASRIQGQDEQYF. The CDR3 DNA follows: TGTGCCAGCAGGATACAGGGGCAAGACGAGCAGTACTTC.

This clone has more than one count but fewer than ten. This rearrangement joins TRBV30 to TRBJ1-2; no definite D call. V shed 0 bases and J shed 5 bases, with 7 bases lying between them. This CDR3 is built from 12 residues. Per germline, CDR1 GTSNPN and CDR2 SVGIG (reference sequence). The chain's CDR3 is CAWSVAPYGYTF. The CDR3 nucleotides are TGTGCCTGGAGTGTAGCTCCATATGGCTACACCTTC.

V usage is TRBV11-2 and J usage is TRBJ2-1; 9 bases align to TRBD2. CDR3 size: 15 residues. The V segment lost 0 bases and the J segment 9 bases; nucleotides outside the gene matches: 6. From germline, CDR1 is SGHAT and CDR2 FQNNGV. CDR3 amino acids: CASSLEAGGHAEQFF. The CDR3 bases are TGTGCCAGCAGCTTAGAGGCGGGGGGGCATGCTGAGCAGTTCTTC.

This rearrangement joins TRBV5-6 to TRBJ2-2; TRBD1 matches at 7 bases. This CDR3 region has 13 residues. Germline lookup yields CDR1 SGHDT and CDR2 YYEEEE. The J segment lost 6 bases and the V segment lost 5 bases, leaving 4 bases of the junction unmatched. CDR3 in amino acids: CASSFDRAGELFF. The CDR3 nucleotides read TGTGCCAGCAGTTTTGACAGGGCCGGGGAGCTGTTTTTT.

V and J are TRBV7-3 and TRBJ2-2; 9 bases agree with TRBD1. J lost 0 bases, V lost 5 bases, and 10 bases had no gene match. Germline V CDR1 and CDR2: SGHTA, FQGTGA. This CDR3 comprises 18 residues. In nucleotides, the CDR3 is TGTGCCAGCAGCCCCGGGACAGGGAAAGGGGCGAACACCGGGGAGCTGTTTTTT. Translation gives CASSPGTGKGANTGELFF.

The chain is built from TRBV10-1 and TRBJ2-7; a possible D gene is TRBD1 (6 bases). CDR3 length equals 16 residues. V was trimmed by 2 bases and J by 4 bases, leaving 18 bases between them. Germline CDR1 and CDR2: WNHNN and SYGVQD (reference sequence). The CDR3 coding sequence is TGCGCCAGCAGTGAGAAGGGACACTATCTCGGGTACGAGCAGTACTTC. It translates to CASSEKGHYLGYEQYF.